This TCR beta chain was recorded in a study of cytomegalovirus exposure and HLA in healthy donors. Regarding the study as a whole: Later analysis showed most CMV-associated TCR beta chains appearing HLA-restricted.

The length of the CDR3 is 17 residues. Per germline, CDR1 SGHTA and CDR2 FQGNSA. The V gene end was trimmed by 5 bases and the J gene end by 3 bases; junction bases not matched to a gene: 10. Points on this clone: Its antigen is undetermined.

With 60 Vbeta and 13 Jbeta primers, the PCR was carried out. This table comes from immunoSEQ multiplex PCR, and its TCRdb copy is limited to in-frame clones, with some not included. The sample holds 65,000 to 95,000 clones. The source material was PBMCs. The V gene is TRBV7-2, the J gene TRBJ1-3; 10 nucleotides agree with TRBD1. This TCR was sampled from a female donor in good health and CMV-seropositive. CDR3 sequence: CASSLAGTGVFGNTIYF. DNA of the CDR3: TGTGCCAGCAGCCTGGCCGGGACAGGGGTCTTTGGAAACACCATATATTTT.